This TCR beta chain was found in a study of T cell repertoires in cytomegalovirus infection. About the study: CMV infection and matching HLA type were both indicated by public TCR beta signatures. Study conclusions and caveats: HLA-C-restricted, CMV-specific TCR beta clonotypes were dominant ex vivo. Public TCR beta family frequency separated CMV-and-HLA carriers, including in an independent cohort.

A remark on this clonotype: What it binds is unknown. It may be a read error: a sequence one base away is much more abundant.

V gave up 7 bases and J gave up 8 bases, with 12 bases separating them. The CDR3 extends over 12 amino acids. MiXCR, run by TCRdb on the reads, gives a single entry per CDR3 protein. The sample lists roughly 920,000 distinct CDR3 sequences, 25% to 40% occurring once. The chain has TRBV12-3 or TRBV12-4 and TRBJ2-1, with no clear D. This receptor was taken from a human donor in good health (CMV status not recorded). Some clones in this sample may be carry-over from other donors' samples. The sample in question was cultured CD8+ T cells from PBMCs, obtained from culture after CMV antigen stimulation. The DNA of the CDR3 is TGTGCCAGCACTTCCAGACTCGATGAGCAGTTCTTC. It yields the protein CASTSRLDEQFF.